The TCR beta chain under discussion was sequenced for a study of blood T cell repertoires in COVID-19. About the research overall: T cells, B-cell-depleted T cells, or PBMCs supplied cDNA or gDNA.

This clone came up a few times. After removal of 3 bases from V and 5 bases from J, the junction contained 7 bases not matched to a gene. This CDR3 spans 15 amino acids. From germline, CDR1 is SGHTS and CDR2 YDEGEE. Original analysis: Nucleated cell counts were estimated from reference gene primer amplification. This table comes from immunoSEQ multiplex PCR, and its TCRdb copy is limited to in-frame clones, with some not included. V and J calls and clone size come straight from that table; D and trimming were deduced from the DNA. This sample yields 400,000 or so clones, of which around 84% are seen a single time; approximately 2.9% belongs to the top ten.

This receptor was taken from a human donor in a cohort sampled during active COVID-19. Sequencing was carried out using peripheral blood. This chain connects TRBV5-8 to TRBJ1-1; 10 nucleotides line up with TRBD1. CDR3 amino acids: CASSSGQGEWTEAFF. The CDR3 DNA is TGTGCCAGCAGCTCCGGACAGGGGGAATGGACTGAAGCTTTCTTT.